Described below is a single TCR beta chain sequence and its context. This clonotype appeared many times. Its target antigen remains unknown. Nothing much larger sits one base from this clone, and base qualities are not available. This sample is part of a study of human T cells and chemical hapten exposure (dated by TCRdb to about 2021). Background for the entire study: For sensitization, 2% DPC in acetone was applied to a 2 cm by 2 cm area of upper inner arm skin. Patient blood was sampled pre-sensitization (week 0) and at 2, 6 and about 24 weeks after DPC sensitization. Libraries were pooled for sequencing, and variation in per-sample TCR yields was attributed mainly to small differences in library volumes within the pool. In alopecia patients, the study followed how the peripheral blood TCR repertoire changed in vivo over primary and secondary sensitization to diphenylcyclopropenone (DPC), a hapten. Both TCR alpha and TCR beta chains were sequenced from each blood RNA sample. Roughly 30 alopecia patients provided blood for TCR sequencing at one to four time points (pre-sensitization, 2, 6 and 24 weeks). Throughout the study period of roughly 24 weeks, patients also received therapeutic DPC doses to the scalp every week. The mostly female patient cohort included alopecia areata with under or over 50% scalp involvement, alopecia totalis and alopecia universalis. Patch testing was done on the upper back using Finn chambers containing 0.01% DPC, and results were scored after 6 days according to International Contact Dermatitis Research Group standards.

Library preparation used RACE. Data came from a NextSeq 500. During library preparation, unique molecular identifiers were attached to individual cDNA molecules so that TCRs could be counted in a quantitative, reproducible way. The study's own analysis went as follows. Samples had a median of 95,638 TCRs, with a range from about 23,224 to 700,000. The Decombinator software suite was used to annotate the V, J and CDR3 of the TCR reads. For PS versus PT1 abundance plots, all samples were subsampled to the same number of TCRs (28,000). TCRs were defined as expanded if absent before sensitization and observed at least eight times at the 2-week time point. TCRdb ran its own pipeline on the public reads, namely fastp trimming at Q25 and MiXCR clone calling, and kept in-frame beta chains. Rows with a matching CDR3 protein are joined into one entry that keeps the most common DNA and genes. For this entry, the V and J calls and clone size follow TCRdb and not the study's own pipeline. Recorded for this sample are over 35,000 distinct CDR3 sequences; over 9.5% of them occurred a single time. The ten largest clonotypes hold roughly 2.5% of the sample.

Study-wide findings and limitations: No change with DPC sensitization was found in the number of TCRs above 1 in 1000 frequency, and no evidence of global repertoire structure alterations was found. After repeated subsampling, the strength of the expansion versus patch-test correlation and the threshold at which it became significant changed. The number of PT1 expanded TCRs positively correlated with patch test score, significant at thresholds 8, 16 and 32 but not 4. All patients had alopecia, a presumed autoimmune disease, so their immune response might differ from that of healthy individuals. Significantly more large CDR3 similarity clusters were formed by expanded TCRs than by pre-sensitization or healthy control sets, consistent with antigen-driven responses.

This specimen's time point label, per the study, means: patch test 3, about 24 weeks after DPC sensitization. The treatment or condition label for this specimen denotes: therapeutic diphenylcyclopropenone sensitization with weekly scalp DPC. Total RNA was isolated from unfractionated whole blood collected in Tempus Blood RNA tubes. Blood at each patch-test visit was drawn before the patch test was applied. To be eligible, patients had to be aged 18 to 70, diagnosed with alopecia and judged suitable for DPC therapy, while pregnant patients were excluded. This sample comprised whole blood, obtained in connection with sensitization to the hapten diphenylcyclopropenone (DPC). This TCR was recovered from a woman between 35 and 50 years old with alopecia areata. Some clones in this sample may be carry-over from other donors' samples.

The bases are TGTGCCAGCACCCCGGAGGCAGGCGAGAGCTCCTACGAGCAGTACTTC. Its translation reads: CASTPEAGESSYEQYF. The rearranged chain carries TRBV28 and TRBJ2-7, with TRBD2 tentatively as D gene (5 bases match). The CDR3 goes from the cysteine to the phenylalanine over 16 residues. The read is trimmed to its CDR3 DNA, 48 bases read in frame from base 1. Relative to germline, V is 7 bases shorter and J is 0 bases shorter, with 19 bases between their ends. CDR1 and CDR2 are drawn from the germline V gene: MDHEN, SYDVKM.